The entry below gives a single TCR beta chain sequence along with its context. Its antigen is undetermined. Libraries were prepared by immunoSEQ multiplex PCR; TCRdb keeps only in-frame clonotypes and omits some of them. This table has roughly 700,000 clones, approximately 79% appearing once. This sample is part of a study of shared clonotypes between healthy human individuals. Study-level points and caveats: Only blood samples were collected, and tissue repertoires likely differ. Of the naive CD4 clonotypes, roughly 5.2% were shared across a handful of donors.

The CDR3 runs 16 residues. CDR1 SGHRS and CDR2 YFSETQ come from the germline V gene. V was clipped by 0 bases and J by 1 base; unmatched bases: 6. Negatively enriched CD4+ T cells were divided by CD45RA into naive and memory. The V call is TRBV5-1, the J call TRBJ2-5; 7 bases are a match to TRBD2. This TCR was recovered from a woman in her 30s in good health. Sequenced sample: memory CD4+ T cells sorted from blood. Subset: CD45RA-negative fraction. The CDR3 DNA reads as TGCGCCAGCAGCTTGGCCCTAACTAGCGTCCAAGAGACCCAGTACTTC. This codes for CASSLALTSVQETQYF.